Each of the 17 T cell receptor beta chains below was sequenced from the same sample in a study of blood T cells in healthy people across ages. With a J-beta primer mix and a sample-barcoded 5' primer, a second PCR ran about 7 to 12 cycles. TCRdb recomputed calls from the 5' RACE reads with MiXCR, one row per CDR3 protein. The data hold about 640,000 distinct CDR3 sequences, with around 54% observed a single time. Input material: blood. The origin of the receptors is a man aged 55 to 70 in good health.

This chain uses TRBV2 with TRBJ2-7, with a possible D match to TRBD1 (6 bases). V gave up 3 bases and J gave up 1 base, with 16 bases separating them. This CDR3 is built from 16 residues. Per the germline V gene, CDR1 is SNHLY and CDR2 is FYNNEI. CDR3 DNA sequence: TGTGCCAGCAGTGATGTTGGTGGGGGCAAATCCTACGAGCAGTACTTC. This codes for CASSDVGGGKSYEQYF.

The chain carries TRBV2 and TRBJ1-2; TRBD1 matches 8 bases. After removal of 6 bases from V and 5 bases from J, the junction contained 11 bases not matched to a gene. The CDR3 is made up of 15 amino acids. The V gene's germline CDR1 is SNHLY and CDR2 FYNNEI. CDR3 region: CASRPGQGAGYGYTF. The CDR3 region has the DNA TGTGCCAGCAGGCCCGGACAGGGTGCGGGTTATGGCTACACCTTC.

This chain joins TRBV12-3 or TRBV12-4 and TRBJ2-5; D may be TRBD1 (6 bases). V was trimmed by 7 bases and J by 1 base, leaving 10 bases between them. The CDR3 contains 13 residues. The CDR3, as DNA: TGTGCCAGCAATAGGGACACCCAAGAGACCCAGTACTTC. As protein: CASNRDTQETQYF.

This rearrangement joins TRBV7-2 to TRBJ1-2; D possibly corresponds to TRBD1 (5 bases). Germline V gene sequence: CDR1 SGHTA, CDR2 FQGNSA. Between the trimmed V and J ends, which lost 5 bases and 6 bases, there was a span of 13 bases. The CDR3 is 13 residues long. In nucleotides, the CDR3 is TGTGCCAGCAGCCCCGGTCCAGGGAATGGCTACACCTTC. Protein sequence: CASSPGPGNGYTF.

The J gene is TRBJ2-7, the V gene TRBV4-1; unclear D gene. CDR1 and CDR2 (germline): MGHRA, YSYEKL. Trimming pared 1 base from V and 3 bases from J, leaving 13 bases between. CDR3 length equals 15 residues. CDR3 bases: TGCGCCAGCAGCCAAGTGGCGAGTGCCGACTACGAGCAGTACTTC. The encoded protein is CASSQVASADYEQYF.

The CDR3 reads CSARTLGRVLYNEQFF. DNA of the CDR3: TGCAGTGCTAGAACCTTGGGCAGGGTTCTCTACAATGAGCAGTTCTTC. The chain carries TRBV20-1 and TRBJ2-1, with D possibly matching TRBD1 (5 bases). The CDR3 has 16 amino acids. V lost 2 bases and J lost 3, with 17 bases in between. CDR1 is DFQATT and CDR2 is SNEGSKA in the germline V gene (reference sequence).

The sample holds a few counts of this clonotype. The rearrangement uses TRBV28 and TRBJ1-2; no clear D. V lost 3 bases and J 5 bases, leaving 7 bases between the germline ends. Germline loops: CDR1 MDHEN, CDR2 SYDVKM. CDR3 size: 12 residues. The CDR3 loop reads CASSFTGYGYTF. For the CDR3, the DNA is TGTGCCAGCAGTTTCACGGGGTATGGCTACACCTTC.

The chain links TRBV9 to TRBJ2-5; possible D gene TRBD1, 6 bases. CDR1 and CDR2 from the germline V gene are SGDLS and YYNGEE. The CDR3 has 15 amino acids. The ends were cut back, 6 bases at V and 2 bases at J, with 17 bases in the middle. The CDR3, as DNA: TGTGCCAGCACTGGGACGGGACAACGTCAAGAGACCCAGTACTTC. Protein: CASTGTGQRQETQYF.

This clonotype was detected many times. The genes are TRBV2 and TRBJ1-6; no reliable D call. The V and J ends lost 6 bases and 5 bases respectively, with 11 bases between them. CDR1 and CDR2 (germline): SNHLY, FYNNEI. The CDR3 is made up of 14 amino acids. This CDR3 reads CASRWTDNNSPLHF. CDR3 nucleotide sequence: TGTGCCAGCAGATGGACCGACAATAATTCACCCCTCCACTTT.

V is TRBV11-2 and J is TRBJ2-6; TRBD1 aligns across 10 bases. The germline gives CDR1 SGHAT, CDR2 FQNNGV. The CDR3 runs to 17 residues. Unmatched junction bases numbered 7, after V lost 7 bases and J lost 1 base. The CDR3 is CASTHRDRGSGANVLTF. The CDR3 DNA sequence: TGTGCCAGCACCCACCGGGACAGGGGTTCTGGGGCCAACGTCCTGACTTTC. Based on the CDR3 plus reference TRBV11-2 and TRBJ2-6, the full variable domain is EAGVAQSPRYKIIEKRQSVAFWCNPISGHATLYWYQQILGQGPKLLIQFQNNGVVDDSQLPKDRFSAERLKGVDSTLKIQPAKLEDSAVYLCASTHRDRGSGANVLTFGAGSRLTVL.

J is TRBJ2-1 and V is TRBV3-1, with D tentatively TRBD1 or TRBD2 (6 bases each). Trimming shortened V by 1 base and J by 11 bases, and 15 bases separated the two germline ends. This CDR3 is 14 amino acids long. Germline V lookup: CDR1 LGHDT, CDR2 YNNKEL (reference sequence). DNA for the CDR3: TGTGCCAGCAGCCAAGCGCGGGAAGGGGGAAAGCAGTTCTTC. As protein: CASSQAREGGKQFF.

V and J are TRBV10-3 and TRBJ2-5; 11 bases align to TRBD2. The germline gives CDR1 ENHRY, CDR2 SYGVKD. This CDR3 contains 15 residues. V was clipped by 9 bases and J by 4 bases; unmatched bases: 10. Here the CDR3 DNA reads TGTGCCATGGCGAGGGCTAGCGGGGGGAGAGAGACCCAGTACTTC. Protein: CAMARASGGRETQYF.

The chain combines TRBV2 with TRBJ2-3; 7 bases line up with TRBD2. Trimming cost V 8 bases and J 2 bases; bases outside gene matches: 7. The CDR3 spans 14 residues. Germline assignment: CDR1 SNHLY and CDR2 FYNNEI. The CDR3 sequence: CASRTRGHTDTQYF. The CDR3 DNA is TGTGCCAGCCGGACTAGAGGTCACACAGATACGCAGTATTTT. The variable domain in full, with the rest retrieved from reference TRBV2 and TRBJ2-3, is EPEVTQTPSHQVTQMGQEVILRCVPISNHLYFYWYRQILGQKVEFLVSFYNNEISEKSEIFDDQFSVERPDGSNFTLKIRSTKLEDSAMYFCASRTRGHTDTQYFGPGTRLTVL.

This chain uses TRBV24-1 with TRBJ2-3; D gene unclear. This CDR3 has 12 amino acids. Germline lookup yields CDR1 KGHDR and CDR2 SFDVKD. With 9 bases removed from V and 2 bases from J, the gap between germline ends came to 8 bases. CDR3 sequence reads: CATAGSTDTQYF. The CDR3 coding sequence is TGTGCCACCGCCGGGTCCACAGATACGCAGTATTTT.

The V gene is TRBV13, the J gene TRBJ2-1; TRBD2 matches 7 bases. Germline values: CDR1 PRHDT, CDR2 FYEKMQ (reference sequence). CDR3 size: 14 residues. The trim removed 2 bases at V and 6 bases at J, leaving 4 bases unmatched. In nucleotides, the CDR3 is TGTGCCAGCAGCTTACCTAGCGGAGGCAATGAGCAGTTCTTC. As protein: CASSLPSGGNEQFF.

The genes are TRBV20-1 and TRBJ2-3, with TRBD2 matching over 8 bases. CDR1 DFQATT and CDR2 SNEGSKA come from the germline V gene (reference sequence). The CDR3 runs 16 residues. J lost 2 bases, V lost 0 bases, and 7 bases had no gene match. In nucleotides, the CDR3 is TGCAGTGCTAGAGATCGTAGCGGGGCTTACACAGATACGCAGTATTTT. Encoded protein: CSARDRSGAYTDTQYF.

About this clonotype: A read error may be the cause here, since a much bigger clone is one base away. The rearrangement uses TRBV10-2 and TRBJ2-7, with D hard to call. The CDR3 is 14 amino acids. Germline-derived CDR1 and CDR2 are WSHSY and SAAADI. Trimming cost V 2 bases and J 3 bases, with 11 bases left between them. The CDR3 region is CASSEGLGIYEQYF. In DNA form, the CDR3 reads TGCGCCAGCAGTGAGGGGTTAGGCATCTACGAGCAGTACTTC.